The source of this T cell receptor (beta chain) is a study of identical twins. Overall study findings and caveats: There were fewer insertions in abundant cord blood beta clonotypes, but memory repertoires showed no such pattern.

Carrying unique molecular identifiers, the cDNA also gained a universal primer site through template switching. One entry per CDR3 protein results from TCRdb running MiXCR on the 5' RACE reads. The table includes roughly 240,000 distinct CDR3 sequences, approximately 7% detected once. This clonotype was seen only a few times. Its target is unknown. From germline, CDR1 is SGHVS and CDR2 FNYEAQ. CDR3 length: 17 residues. Trimming cost V 5 bases and J 7 bases; bases outside gene matches: 11. These same data were also listed under a study on yellow fever vaccine responses in identical twins.

The J gene is TRBJ2-1, the V gene TRBV7-6, with 13 bases lining up with TRBD2. Sequenced material: memory (CD45RO+) T cells sorted from blood. The TCR sequence derives from a young woman in good health. CDR3 bases: TGTGCCAGCAGCCCAACCGCCGGGACTAGCGGGAAGAATGAGCAGTTCTTC. Residues: CASSPTAGTSGKNEQFF. Full variable domain (remainder filled in from reference TRBV7-6 and TRBJ2-1): GAGVSQSPRYKVTKRGQDVALRCDPISGHVSLYWYRQALGQGPEFLTYFNYEAQQDKSGLPNDRFSAERPEGSISTLTIQRTEQRDSAMYRCASSPTAGTSGKNEQFFGPGTRLTVL.